A selection of T cell receptor beta chains follows, all from one sample in a study of cytomegalovirus exposure and HLA in healthy donors. TCRdb's copy holds only in-frame clones and misses some; the assay was immunoSEQ multiplex PCR. The data contain 85,000 to 130,000 clones, roughly 80% of them singletons. Material: PBMCs. These receptors were taken from a middle-aged man in good health and CMV-seronegative. The CDR3 runs from the conserved cysteine through the conserved F or W. The D gene is left open where the match is weak. Expanded clones are given a class, and other clones once, few, many or no size at all.

d_call: .; j_call: TRBJ2-7; v_call: TRBV7-2; clone_size: .; cdr3_nt: TGTGCCAGCAGCCTCTACTCCTACGAGCAGTACTTC; cdr3_aa: CASSLYSYEQYF
d_call: .; j_call: TRBJ2-6; v_call: TRBV4-2; clone_size: .; cdr3_nt: TGTGCCAGCAGCATGCACAGCCCCTCTGGGGCCAACGTCCTGACTTTC; cdr3_aa: CASSMHSPSGANVLTF
d_call: TRBD1; j_call: TRBJ2-3; v_call: TRBV5-6; clone_size: few; cdr3_nt: TGTGCCAGCAGCCGTAAGACAGGGGCTAGCACAGATACGCAGTATTTT; cdr3_aa: CASSRKTGASTDTQYF
d_call: TRBD1; j_call: TRBJ1-2; v_call: TRBV2; clone_size: .; cdr3_nt: TGTGCCAGCAGAGCCCCGGGACAGGGAAGCGGCTACACCTTC; cdr3_aa: CASRAPGQGSGYTF
d_call: TRBD2; j_call: TRBJ2-7; v_call: TRBV5-5; clone_size: .; cdr3_nt: TGTGCCAGCAGCTCGGGACTAGCGAGGGAGCAGTACTTC; cdr3_aa: CASSSGLAREQYF
d_call: TRBD1; j_call: TRBJ1-2; v_call: TRBV10-3; clone_size: .; cdr3_nt: TGTGCCATCAGTGAAATGAAACCGGGACAGGGGGCAGGGGGCTACACCTTC; cdr3_aa: CAISEMKPGQGAGGYTF
d_call: TRBD2; j_call: TRBJ2-3; v_call: TRBV4-1; clone_size: .; cdr3_nt: TGCGCCAGCAGCCCCATTAGCGGGACTAGCACAGATACGCAGTATTTT; cdr3_aa: CASSPISGTSTDTQYF
d_call: TRBD2; j_call: TRBJ2-1; v_call: TRBV2; clone_size: .; cdr3_nt: TGTGCCAGCAGCGGACTAGCGAGATACAATGAGCAGTTCTTC; cdr3_aa: CASSGLARYNEQFF
d_call: .; j_call: TRBJ1-2; v_call: TRBV19; clone_size: .; cdr3_nt: TGTGCCAGTAGCTCTTCAACTACTAACTATGGCTACACCTTC; cdr3_aa: CASSSSTTNYGYTF
d_call: .; j_call: TRBJ1-1; v_call: TRBV5-1; clone_size: .; cdr3_nt: TGCGCCAGCAGCTTGGCCTTGGCAGGGACAGAAGCTTTCTTT; cdr3_aa: CASSLALAGTEAFF
d_call: .; j_call: TRBJ2-7; v_call: TRBV7-9; clone_size: .; cdr3_nt: TGTGCCAGCAGCTTATTCCCGTACGAGCAGTACTTC; cdr3_aa: CASSLFPYEQYF
d_call: TRBD2; j_call: TRBJ2-5; v_call: TRBV7-2; clone_size: .; cdr3_nt: TGTGCCAGCAGCTCGGGACTAGCGGGGGGGCAAGAGACCCAGTACTTC; cdr3_aa: CASSSGLAGGQETQYF
d_call: .; j_call: TRBJ2-3; v_call: TRBV2; clone_size: .; cdr3_nt: TGTGCCAGCAGTGAACTTGGGACTTCTTCAGATACGCAGTATTTT; cdr3_aa: CASSELGTSSDTQYF
d_call: TRBD1; j_call: TRBJ1-2; v_call: TRBV9; clone_size: .; cdr3_nt: TGTGCCAGCAGCGTAGTGGGGACAGGGGTCGGGGGCTACACCTTC; cdr3_aa: CASSVVGTGVGGYTF
d_call: .; j_call: TRBJ2-7; v_call: TRBV5-6; clone_size: once; cdr3_nt: TGTGCCAGCAGCTTGGCCACGATGGGCAGGGTGGGTCGGGAGCAGTACTTC; cdr3_aa: CASSLATMGRVGREQYF
d_call: .; j_call: TRBJ2-3; v_call: TRBV10-1; clone_size: once; cdr3_nt: TGCGCCAGCTCCGGGAGACCTGGGATAGGGCAGTATTTT; cdr3_aa: CASSGRPGIGQYF
d_call: .; j_call: TRBJ1-1; v_call: TRBV6-1; clone_size: .; cdr3_nt: TGTGCCAGCAGTGAAAGAATTAGTGAAGCTTTCTTT; cdr3_aa: CASSERISEAFF
d_call: TRBD1; j_call: TRBJ2-6; v_call: TRBV5-6; clone_size: .; cdr3_nt: TGTGCCAGCAGCTCGGGCAGGTACAGGGGGCTCTCTGGGGCCAACGTCCTGACTTTC; cdr3_aa: CASSSGRYRGLSGANVLTF
d_call: TRBD2; j_call: TRBJ2-2; v_call: TRBV5-1; clone_size: .; cdr3_nt: TGCGCCAGCAGCTTGACTTCGGGACTAGCGGGGGAGCTGTTTTTT; cdr3_aa: CASSLTSGLAGELFF
d_call: .; j_call: TRBJ1-1; v_call: TRBV7-9; clone_size: few; cdr3_nt: TGTTCCAGCAGCCGAACAGGGCCCGCGGCTTTCTTT; cdr3_aa: CSSSRTGPAAFF
d_call: TRBD2; j_call: TRBJ2-3; v_call: TRBV6-5; clone_size: .; cdr3_nt: TGTGCCAGCAGTTGGCGGGGGAGAACCACAGATACGCAGTATTTT; cdr3_aa: CASSWRGRTTDTQYF
d_call: .; j_call: TRBJ2-3; v_call: TRBV9; clone_size: .; cdr3_nt: TGTGCCAGCAGCGTAGGGATCACGGGGAGTGGCACAGATACGCAGTATTTT; cdr3_aa: CASSVGITGSGTDTQYF
d_call: TRBD1; j_call: TRBJ2-7; v_call: TRBV7-2; clone_size: .; cdr3_nt: TGTGCCAGCAGGGGGGACAGGCCCTACGAGCAGTACTTC; cdr3_aa: CASRGDRPYEQYF
d_call: .; j_call: TRBJ2-7; v_call: TRBV25-1; clone_size: .; cdr3_nt: TGTGCCAGCAGTGAGGCACCTAGGAGGGGGCCCACCTACGAGCAGTACTTC; cdr3_aa: CASSEAPRRGPTYEQYF
d_call: .; j_call: TRBJ1-2; v_call: TRBV5-6; clone_size: .; cdr3_nt: TGTGCCAGCAGCTTGGTTCAGGGTTACGGCTACACCTTC; cdr3_aa: CASSLVQGYGYTF
d_call: .; j_call: TRBJ2-1; v_call: TRBV11-1; clone_size: .; cdr3_nt: TGTGCCAGCAGCTTTAGGAGGGATCCTTACAATGAGCAGTTCTTC; cdr3_aa: CASSFRRDPYNEQFF
d_call: .; j_call: TRBJ2-7; v_call: TRBV25-1; clone_size: .; cdr3_nt: TGTGCCAGCAGCCGAACTGGTTCCTACGAGCAGTACTTC; cdr3_aa: CASSRTGSYEQYF
d_call: .; j_call: TRBJ2-5; v_call: TRBV7-8; clone_size: .; cdr3_nt: TGTGCCAGCAGCTCGCCCTGGGGGCAGGGTGCCGAGACCCAGTACTTC; cdr3_aa: CASSSPWGQGAETQYF
d_call: .; j_call: TRBJ2-5; v_call: TRBV14; clone_size: .; cdr3_nt: TGTGCCAGCAGCCAAGTAAGGGGAGAGACCCAGTACTTC; cdr3_aa: CASSQVRGETQYF
d_call: .; j_call: TRBJ1-1; v_call: TRBV13; clone_size: .; cdr3_nt: TGTGCCAGCAGCTTAGGCCCGCCCGGCACTGAAGCTTTCTTT; cdr3_aa: CASSLGPPGTEAFF
d_call: .; j_call: TRBJ1-2; v_call: TRBV11-2; clone_size: few; cdr3_nt: TGTGCCAGCAGCCCGGGCTATGGCTACACCTTC; cdr3_aa: CASSPGYGYTF
d_call: TRBD1; j_call: TRBJ1-1; v_call: TRBV19; clone_size: .; cdr3_nt: TGTGCCAGTAGTATAGGAACAGGGGTGAACACTGAAGCTTTCTTT; cdr3_aa: CASSIGTGVNTEAFF
d_call: .; j_call: TRBJ2-5; v_call: TRBV18; clone_size: .; cdr3_nt: TGTGCCAGCTCACCACCAGGGGTAGAGACCCAGTACTTC; cdr3_aa: CASSPPGVETQYF
d_call: .; j_call: TRBJ1-2; v_call: TRBV10-2; clone_size: .; cdr3_nt: TGCGCCAGCAGTGAGTCGAGGCAGGGAACGGACTATGGCTACACCTTC; cdr3_aa: CASSESRQGTDYGYTF
d_call: .; j_call: TRBJ2-5; v_call: TRBV29-1; clone_size: .; cdr3_nt: TGCAGCGTTGAAGCGTCTTTCGGCAGGGGGGATTTGCAGACCCAGTACTTC; cdr3_aa: CSVEASFGRGDLQTQYF